Below are 29 T cell receptor beta chains sequenced from a single sample in a study of blood T cell repertoires in COVID-19. TCRdb keeps only in-frame clones here, not all; method: immunoSEQ multiplex PCR. Of some 11,000 clones in the sample, over 75% were seen once. Material: peripheral blood. These receptors originate from a human donor in a cohort sampled during active COVID-19.

This clone was detected only once. The V call is TRBV7-9, the J call TRBJ1-5; D unresolved. The V and J ends lost 5 bases and 7 bases respectively, with 12 bases between them. The germline V gene encodes CDR1 SEHNR and CDR2 FQNEAQ (reference sequence). The CDR3 is made up of 13 amino acids. CDR3 nucleotide sequence: TGTGCCAGCAGCCCCCGGGATGGGCAGCCCCAGCATTTT. This gives the protein CASSPRDGQPQHF.

The V gene is TRBV18, the J gene TRBJ1-1; D is undetermined. V shed 3 bases and J shed 1 base, with 12 bases lying between them. Germline V lookup: CDR1 KGHSH, CDR2 LQKENI. This CDR3 contains 15 residues. The CDR3 sequence: CASSPPLAENTEAFF. The DNA for the CDR3 is TGTGCCAGCTCACCCCCCCTGGCAGAGAACACTGAAGCTTTCTTT.

The chain links TRBV6-5 to TRBJ2-2; 9 positions match TRBD1. The germline gives CDR1 MNHEY, CDR2 SVGAGI. This CDR3 is 16 amino acids long. Trimming at V came to 0 bases and at J to 4 bases, leaving 3 bases not matched to a gene. CDR3: CASSYSGTGLTGELFF. CDR3 nucleotides: TGTGCCAGCAGTTACTCAGGGACAGGGCTCACCGGGGAGCTGTTTTTT.

The J gene is TRBJ1-3, the V gene TRBV7-2; 7 nucleotides match TRBD1. The CDR3 is made up of 17 amino acids. Germline values: CDR1 SGHTA, CDR2 FQGNSA. The V segment lost 1 base and the J segment 4 bases; nucleotides outside the gene matches: 10. The CDR3 nucleotides are TGTGCCAGCAGCTTAGGACGAAACAGGGGCGGGGGAAACACCATATATTTT. Protein: CASSLGRNRGGGNTIYF.

This chain joins TRBV24-1 and TRBJ1-5; D gene uncertain. The CDR3 extends over 12 amino acids. Per germline, CDR1 KGHDR and CDR2 SFDVKD. V was cut by 4 bases and J by 4 bases, with 4 bases left in between. In DNA form, the CDR3 reads TGTGCCACCAGTGACAATAATCAGCCCCAGCATTTT. Protein: CATSDNNQPQHF.

This chain uses TRBV11-2 with TRBJ2-7; 9 bases map to TRBD1. After removal of 1 base from V and 4 bases from J, the junction contained 11 bases not matched to a gene. This CDR3 region has 17 residues. Germline loops: CDR1 SGHAT, CDR2 FQNNGV. CDR3 DNA sequence: TGTGCCAGCAGCTTAGGGGTACAGGGGGCGGTTACGTACGAGCAGTACTTC. Protein: CASSLGVQGAVTYEQYF.

A single count supports this clone. The chain combines TRBV12-2 with TRBJ1-3. TRBV12-2 is tagged as a pseudogene. The CDR3 spans 16 residues. CDR3 in DNA: TGTGCAAGTCGCTTAGCGCTCGAGAGCTCTGGAAACACCATATATTTT. It codes for CASRLALESSGNTIYF.

The chain joins TRBV14 to TRBJ2-5; 11 bases line up with TRBD1. Trimming removed 5 bases from V and 5 bases from J; junction bases left unmatched: 7. This CDR3 spans 15 amino acids. Germline assignment: CDR1 SGHDN and CDR2 FVKESK. The CDR3 protein is CASSTGTGGRETQYF. CDR3 sequence (DNA): TGTGCCAGCAGCACCGGGACAGGGGGTAGGGAGACCCAGTACTTC.

The chain links TRBV10-3 to TRBJ2-3; 7 bases align to TRBD2. The CDR3 contains 16 residues. The V gene end was trimmed by 3 bases and the J gene end by 0 bases; junction bases not matched to a gene: 6. Germline V gene data show CDR1 as ENHRY and CDR2 as SYGVKD. CDR3 in amino acids: CAISDPLAISTDTQYF. CDR3 coding DNA: TGTGCCATCAGTGACCCACTAGCGATTAGCACAGATACGCAGTATTTT.

V usage is TRBV4-3 and J usage is TRBJ1-2; unclear D gene. Germline assignment: CDR1 LGHNA and CDR2 YSLEER. The CDR3 spans 13 residues. V was cut by 1 base and J by 5 bases, with 8 bases left in between. CDR3 in DNA: TGCGCCAGCAGCCAAGGGTCGCGTTATGGCTACACCTTC. Residues: CASSQGSRYGYTF.

This clone was recorded once. The J gene is TRBJ2-2, the V gene TRBV10-3, with 9 bases identical to TRBD1. Germline V lookup: CDR1 ENHRY, CDR2 SYGVKD. This CDR3 comprises 16 residues. V dropped 5 bases and J dropped 3; count of bases not matched to a gene: 7. Here the CDR3 reads CAISYTGGADTGELFF. The CDR3 DNA reads TGTGCCATCAGTTATACAGGGGGCGCGGACACCGGGGAGCTGTTTTTT.

This chain uses TRBV6-5 with TRBJ1-1, with unresolved D. This CDR3 is built from 15 residues. Trimming took off 2 bases at V and 1 base at J, with 11 bases between the two ends. Germline loops: CDR1 MNHEY, CDR2 SVGAGI. The CDR3 DNA follows: TGTGCCAGCAGTTACGGATCGGGTTGGAACACTGAAGCTTTCTTT. This translates into CASSYGSGWNTEAFF.

This clone was counted between two and nine times. The chain couples TRBV20-1 to TRBJ2-2; D unclear. This CDR3 has 11 amino acids. Trimming shortened V by 7 bases and J by 2 bases, and 5 bases separated the two germline ends. Looked up from germline, CDR1 is DFQATT and CDR2 is SNEGSKA (reference sequence). The CDR3 region is CSVRNTGELFF. Written as DNA, the CDR3 is TGCAGTGTCAGAAACACCGGGGAGCTGTTTTTT.

The chain recombines TRBV5-1 with TRBJ1-3; D unclear. CDR3 length: 15 residues. V was cut by 0 bases and J by 1 base, with 8 bases left in between. CDR1 and CDR2 from the germline V gene are SGHRS and YFSETQ. CDR3 region: CASSLGTVSGNTIYF. The CDR3 DNA sequence: TGCGCCAGCAGCTTGGGGACTGTATCTGGAAACACCATATATTTT.

In its sample, this clone was seen a few times. V usage is TRBV6-5 and J usage is TRBJ1-6; TRBD1 aligns across 8 bases. The CDR3 totals 13 residues. V lost 6 bases and J lost 6; bases outside the gene matches: 1. The germline CDR1 and CDR2 sequences are MNHEY and SVGAGI. The CDR3 DNA reads as TGTGCCAGCAGCGGACAGGGTAATTCACCCCTCCACTTT. Residues: CASSGQGNSPLHF.

This chain links TRBV19 with TRBJ2-1; tentative D call: TRBD2 (5 bases). V was cut by 8 bases and J by 0 bases, with 8 bases left in between. This CDR3 contains 13 residues. The germline V gene encodes CDR1 LNHDA and CDR2 SQIVND (reference sequence). Written as DNA, the CDR3 is TGTGCCAGTGGGAGTCGCTCCTACAATGAGCAGTTCTTC. Its protein is CASGSRSYNEQFF.

The chain recombines TRBV5-1 with TRBJ1-5, with D possibly being TRBD1 (5 bases). Trimming shortened V by 0 bases and J by 4 bases, and 11 bases separated the two germline ends. The CDR3 consists of 15 residues. Germline values: CDR1 SGHRS, CDR2 YFSETQ. CDR3 DNA: TGCGCCAGCAGCTTGGCTGGGGGGTCTAATCAGCCCCAGCATTTT. Translation gives CASSLAGGSNQPQHF.

The genes are TRBV4-3 and TRBJ2-3; 8 bases are shared with TRBD2. The J segment lost 2 bases and the V segment lost 0 bases, leaving 7 bases of the junction unmatched. Germline lookup yields CDR1 LGHNA and CDR2 YSLEER. The CDR3 is 17 residues long. As DNA, the CDR3 is TGCGCCAGCAGCCAAGACCCCACGGGAGGGACCACAGATACGCAGTATTTT. It translates to CASSQDPTGGTTDTQYF.

The rearrangement joins TRBV10-2 to TRBJ2-7; TRBD2 might be the D (5 bases). CDR1 is WSHSY, CDR2 SAAADI, per germline. The CDR3 is made up of 15 amino acids. Trimming shortened V by 3 bases and J by 7 bases, and 19 bases separated the two germline ends. CDR3 coding DNA: TGCGCCAGCAGTGACCACTCCGGGTCCACGGGGGAGCAGTACTTC. This sequence encodes CASSDHSGSTGEQYF.

This chain links TRBV28 with TRBJ2-1; TRBD1 might be the D (6 bases). In germline, CDR1 is MDHEN, CDR2 SYDVKM. The CDR3 totals 14 residues. Deletions cut 5 bases from V and 6 bases from J, with 14 bases between. CDR3 nucleotides: TGTGCCAGCAGTGGTCAGGGGCCTTTCAATGAGCAGTTCTTC. It specifies CASSGQGPFNEQFF.

This chain connects TRBV30 to TRBJ2-1, with unresolved D. The ends were cut back, 0 bases at V and 0 bases at J, with 9 bases in the middle. The CDR3 length is 15 residues. Germline V gene sequence: CDR1 GTSNPN, CDR2 SVGIG (reference sequence). CDR3: CAWSVLWSSYNEQFF. Here the CDR3 DNA reads TGTGCCTGGAGTGTACTTTGGAGCTCCTACAATGAGCAGTTCTTC.

This chain links TRBV2 with TRBJ2-2; 10 bases map to TRBD2. Germline lookup yields CDR1 SNHLY and CDR2 FYNNEI. The CDR3 extends over 14 amino acids. J was trimmed by 6 bases and V by 7 bases; bases with no gene match: 5. The CDR3 region is CASIAGGFPGELFF. Written as DNA, the CDR3 is TGTGCCAGCATAGCGGGAGGATTCCCCGGGGAGCTGTTTTTT. Variable domain in full (rest from reference TRBV2 and TRBJ2-2): EPEVTQTPSHQVTQMGQEVILRCVPISNHLYFYWYRQILGQKVEFLVSFYNNEISEKSEIFDDQFSVERPDGSNFTLKIRSTKLEDSAMYFCASIAGGFPGELFFGEGSRLTVL.

The chain is built from TRBV14 and TRBJ2-7, with 8 bases that match TRBD1. The CDR3 contains 17 residues. Germline V gives CDR1 SGHDN, CDR2 FVKESK. J was trimmed by 6 bases and V by 1 base; bases with no gene match: 14. The CDR3 spells CASSQVIRQGYVPEQYF. The CDR3 nucleotides read TGTGCCAGCAGCCAAGTCATTAGACAGGGGTACGTCCCCGAGCAGTACTTC.

The chain is built from TRBV6-4 and TRBJ2-2; D is possibly TRBD1 (5 bases). This CDR3 contains 13 residues. CDR1 and CDR2 from the germline V gene are MRHNA and SNTAGT. Trimming stripped 3 bases from V and 3 bases from J, with 5 bases between. The CDR3 protein is CASSEGDTGELFF. The CDR3 DNA reads as TGTGCCAGCAGTGAAGGGGACACCGGGGAGCTGTTTTTT.

In nucleotides, the CDR3 is TGTGCCAGCAGTTCTGGGGGCAGGGATCATGGCTACACCTTC. Translation: CASSSGGRDHGYTF. The chain uses TRBV28 and TRBJ1-2; TRBD1 might be the D (6 bases). The V end was cut by 4 bases, the J end by 6 bases, with 15 bases between. Per germline, CDR1 MDHEN and CDR2 SYDVKM. CDR3 size: 14 residues.

The rearrangement uses TRBV18 and TRBJ1-2, with a possible D match to TRBD1 (5 bases). Trimming shortened V by 6 bases and J by 3 bases, and 17 bases separated the two germline ends. Germline V gene sequence: CDR1 KGHSH, CDR2 LQKENI. The CDR3 totals 15 residues. DNA of the CDR3: TGTGCCAGCTCCCCAGCCGGGGGGACGGACTATGGCTACACCTTC. It is translated as CASSPAGGTDYGYTF.

This clone was counted a few times. The rearrangement joins TRBV2 to TRBJ1-2; D perhaps matches TRBD1 (5 bases). Trimming removed 3 bases at V and 5 bases at J, with 10 bases between. This CDR3 contains 13 residues. The germline CDR1 and CDR2 sequences are SNHLY and FYNNEI. CDR3: CASSESGVYGYTF. The CDR3 region has the DNA TGTGCCAGCAGTGAGTCGGGGGTTTATGGCTACACCTTC. The full variable domain, completed using reference TRBV2 and TRBJ1-2, is EPEVTQTPSHQVTQMGQEVILRCVPISNHLYFYWYRQILGQKVEFLVSFYNNEISEKSEIFDDQFSVERPDGSNFTLKIRSTKLEDSAMYFCASSESGVYGYTFGSGTRLTVV.

The chain recombines TRBV28 with TRBJ2-7; D possibly corresponds to TRBD2 (5 bases). Trimming stripped 6 bases from V and 4 bases from J, with 10 bases between. Germline V gene sequence: CDR1 MDHEN, CDR2 SYDVKM. The CDR3 has 12 residues. Here the CDR3 DNA reads TGTGCCAGCAGGGCCACTAGATACGAGCAGTACTTC. Amino acid sequence: CASRATRYEQYF.

V and J are TRBV11-2 and TRBJ1-2; maybe TRBD1 (5 bases). CDR3 length: 13 residues. Per germline, CDR1 SGHAT and CDR2 FQNNGV. V was trimmed by 6 bases and J by 2 bases, leaving 10 bases between them. CDR3 region: CASSSGLNYGYTF. CDR3 DNA sequence: TGTGCCAGCAGTTCGGGACTCAACTATGGCTACACCTTC.